The sequence of this T cell receptor beta chain was determined in a study of cytomegalovirus exposure and HLA in healthy donors. Trimming left V 6 bases short and J 4 bases short, with 15 bases between. Per the germline V gene, CDR1 is MDHEN and CDR2 is SYDVKM. This CDR3 has 14 amino acids. Findings and limits, study-wide: HLA restriction was apparent for most CMV-associated TCR beta chains in a later analysis.

PCR primers comprised 60 Vbeta and 13 Jbeta primers. Clones were read by immunoSEQ multiplex PCR, and TCRdb kept only the in-frame ones, dropping some. Here the sample spans 150,000 to 180,000 clones, approximately 81% being singletons. Concerning this clone itself: Its cognate antigen is unknown.

This receptor was obtained from a woman aged 18-29 years in good health and CMV-seronegative. The chain employs TRBV28 and TRBJ1-2; D gene uncertain. Sequencing input: PBMCs. The CDR3 region has the DNA TGTGCCAGCAGGGTTGAGGGCCGGGGCTATGGCTACACCTTC. This encodes CASRVEGRGYGYTF.